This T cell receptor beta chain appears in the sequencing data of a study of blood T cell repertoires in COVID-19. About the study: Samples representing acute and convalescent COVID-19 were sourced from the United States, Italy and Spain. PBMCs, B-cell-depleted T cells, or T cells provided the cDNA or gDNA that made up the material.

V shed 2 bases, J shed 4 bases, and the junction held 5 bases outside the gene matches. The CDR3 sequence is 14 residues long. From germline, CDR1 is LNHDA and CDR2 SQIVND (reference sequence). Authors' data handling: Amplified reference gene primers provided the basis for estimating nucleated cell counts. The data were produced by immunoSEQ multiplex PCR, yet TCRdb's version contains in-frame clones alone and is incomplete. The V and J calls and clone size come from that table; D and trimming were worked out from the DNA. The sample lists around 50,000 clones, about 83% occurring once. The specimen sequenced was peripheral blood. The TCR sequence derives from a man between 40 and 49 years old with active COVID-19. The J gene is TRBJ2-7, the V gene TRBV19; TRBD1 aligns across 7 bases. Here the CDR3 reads CASSINRGPYEQYF. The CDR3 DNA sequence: TGTGCCAGTAGTATAAACAGGGGACCTTACGAGCAGTACTTC.